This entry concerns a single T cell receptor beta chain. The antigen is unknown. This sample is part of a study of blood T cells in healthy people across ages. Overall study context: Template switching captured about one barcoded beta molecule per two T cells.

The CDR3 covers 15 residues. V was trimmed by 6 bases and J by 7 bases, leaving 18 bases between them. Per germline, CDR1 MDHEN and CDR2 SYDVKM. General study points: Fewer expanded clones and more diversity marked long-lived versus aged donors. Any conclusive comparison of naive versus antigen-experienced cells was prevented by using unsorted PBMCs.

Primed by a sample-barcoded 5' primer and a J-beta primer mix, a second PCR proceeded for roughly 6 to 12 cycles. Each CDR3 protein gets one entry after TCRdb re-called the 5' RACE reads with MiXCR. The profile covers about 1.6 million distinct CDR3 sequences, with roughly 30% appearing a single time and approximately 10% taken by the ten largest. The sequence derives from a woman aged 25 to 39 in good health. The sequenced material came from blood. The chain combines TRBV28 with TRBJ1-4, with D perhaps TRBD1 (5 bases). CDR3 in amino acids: CASRYTGGASEKLFF. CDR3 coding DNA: TGTGCCAGCAGGTACACAGGTGGGGCGAGTGAAAAACTGTTTTTT.